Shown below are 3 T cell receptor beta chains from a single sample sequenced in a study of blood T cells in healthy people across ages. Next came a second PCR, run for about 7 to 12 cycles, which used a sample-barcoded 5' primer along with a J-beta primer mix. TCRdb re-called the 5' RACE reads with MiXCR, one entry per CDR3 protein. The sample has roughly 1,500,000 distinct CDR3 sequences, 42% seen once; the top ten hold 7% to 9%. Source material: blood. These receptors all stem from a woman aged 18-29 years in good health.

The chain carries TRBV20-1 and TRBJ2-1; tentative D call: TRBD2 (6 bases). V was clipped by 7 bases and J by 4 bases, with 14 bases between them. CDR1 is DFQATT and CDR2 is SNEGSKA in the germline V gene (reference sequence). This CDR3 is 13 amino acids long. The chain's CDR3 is CSVWGGGYNEQFF. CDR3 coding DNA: TGCAGTGTCTGGGGAGGTGGGTACAATGAGCAGTTCTTC.

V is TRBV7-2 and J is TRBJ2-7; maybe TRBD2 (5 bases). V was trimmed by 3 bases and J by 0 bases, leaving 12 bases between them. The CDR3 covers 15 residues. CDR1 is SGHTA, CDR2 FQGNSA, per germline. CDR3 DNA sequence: TGTGCCAGCAGCTTGAGTAGCGTAAGCTCCTACGAGCAGTACTTC. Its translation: CASSLSSVSSYEQYF. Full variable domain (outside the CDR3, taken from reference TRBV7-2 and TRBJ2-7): GAGVSQSPSNKVTEKGKDVELRCDPISGHTALYWYRQSLGQGLEFLIYFQGNSAPDKSGLPSDRFSAERTGGSVSTLTIQRTQQEDSAVYLCASSLSSVSSYEQYFGPGTRLTVT.

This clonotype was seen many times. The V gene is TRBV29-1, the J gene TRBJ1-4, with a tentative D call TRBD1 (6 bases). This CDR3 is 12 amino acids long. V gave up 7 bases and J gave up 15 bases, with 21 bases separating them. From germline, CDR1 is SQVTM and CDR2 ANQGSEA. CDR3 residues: CSANVGGATVFF. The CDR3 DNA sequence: TGCAGCGCGAACGTGGGGGGGGCGACGGTGTTTTTT.